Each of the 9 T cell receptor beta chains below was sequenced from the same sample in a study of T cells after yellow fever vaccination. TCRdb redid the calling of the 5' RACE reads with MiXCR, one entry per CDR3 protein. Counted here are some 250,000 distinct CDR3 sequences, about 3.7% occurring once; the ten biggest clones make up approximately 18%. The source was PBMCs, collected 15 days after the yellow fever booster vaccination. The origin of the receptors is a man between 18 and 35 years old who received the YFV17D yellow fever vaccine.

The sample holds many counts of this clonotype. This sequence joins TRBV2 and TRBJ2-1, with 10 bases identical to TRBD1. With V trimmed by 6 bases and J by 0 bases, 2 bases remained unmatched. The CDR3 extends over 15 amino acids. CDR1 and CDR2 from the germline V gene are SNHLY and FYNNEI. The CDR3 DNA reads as TGTGCCAGCAGAAGGGACAGGGGCTCCTACAATGAGCAGTTCTTC. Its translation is CASRRDRGSYNEQFF.

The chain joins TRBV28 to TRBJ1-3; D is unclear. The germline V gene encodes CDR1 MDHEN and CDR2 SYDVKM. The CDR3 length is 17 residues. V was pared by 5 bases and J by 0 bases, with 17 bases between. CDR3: CASSRLIASISGNTIYF. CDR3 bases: TGTGCCAGCAGTCGTCTGATAGCTTCAATCTCTGGAAACACCATATATTTT.

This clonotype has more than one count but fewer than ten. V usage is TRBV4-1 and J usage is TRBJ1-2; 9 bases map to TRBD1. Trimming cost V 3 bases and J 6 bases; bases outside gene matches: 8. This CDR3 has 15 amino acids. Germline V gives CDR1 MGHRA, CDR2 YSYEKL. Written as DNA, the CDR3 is TGCGCCAGCAGCCACCGCTCCGGGACAGGGAATGGCTACACCTTC. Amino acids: CASSHRSGTGNGYTF.

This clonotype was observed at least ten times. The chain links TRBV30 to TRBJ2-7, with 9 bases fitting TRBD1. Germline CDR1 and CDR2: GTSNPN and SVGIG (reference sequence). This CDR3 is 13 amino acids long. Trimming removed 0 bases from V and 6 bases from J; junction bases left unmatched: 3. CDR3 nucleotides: TGTGCCTGGAGTGTAAGGACAGGGGTCGAGCAGTACTTC. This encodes CAWSVRTGVEQYF.

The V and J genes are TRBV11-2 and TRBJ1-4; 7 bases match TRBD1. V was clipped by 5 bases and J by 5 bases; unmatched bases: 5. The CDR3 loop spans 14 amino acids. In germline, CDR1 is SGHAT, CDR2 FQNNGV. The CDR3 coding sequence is TGTGCCAGCAGCCCGAGACAGGGAAATGAAAAACTGTTTTTT. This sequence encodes CASSPRQGNEKLFF. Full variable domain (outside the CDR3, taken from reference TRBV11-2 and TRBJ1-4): EAGVAQSPRYKIIEKRQSVAFWCNPISGHATLYWYQQILGQGPKLLIQFQNNGVVDDSQLPKDRFSAERLKGVDSTLKIQPAKLEDSAVYLCASSPRQGNEKLFFGSGTQLSVL.

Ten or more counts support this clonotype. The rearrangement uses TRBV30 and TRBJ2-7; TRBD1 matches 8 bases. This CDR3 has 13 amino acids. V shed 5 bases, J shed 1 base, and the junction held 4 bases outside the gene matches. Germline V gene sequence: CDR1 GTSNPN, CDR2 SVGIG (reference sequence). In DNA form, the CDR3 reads TGTGCCTGGTCCGGGACAGGTTCCTACGAGCAGTACTTC. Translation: CAWSGTGSYEQYF.

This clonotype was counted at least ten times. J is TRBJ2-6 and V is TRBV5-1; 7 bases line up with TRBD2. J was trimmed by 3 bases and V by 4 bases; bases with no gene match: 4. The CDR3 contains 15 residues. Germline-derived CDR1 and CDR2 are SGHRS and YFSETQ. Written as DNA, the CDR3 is TGCGCCAGCAGCCCTGGGGGGGATGGGGCCAACGTCCTGACTTTC. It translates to CASSPGGDGANVLTF.

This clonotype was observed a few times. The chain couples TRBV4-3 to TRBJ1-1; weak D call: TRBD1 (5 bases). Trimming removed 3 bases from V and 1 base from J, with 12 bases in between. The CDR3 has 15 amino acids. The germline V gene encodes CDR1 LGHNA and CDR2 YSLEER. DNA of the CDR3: TGCGCCAGCAGCCATCAGCGTGGGGCGAACACTGAAGCTTTCTTT. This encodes CASSHQRGANTEAFF.

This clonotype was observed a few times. CDR3 nucleotides: TGTGCCAGCAGACCGGACAGGGGATCCTACAATGAGCAGTTCTTC. It specifies CASRPDRGSYNEQFF. This rearrangement joins TRBV7-2 to TRBJ2-1; TRBD1 matches at 9 bases. There are 15 residues in the CDR3. The V gene's germline CDR1 is SGHTA and CDR2 FQGNSA. V gave up 6 bases and J gave up 1 base; unmatched junction bases: 4.